This T cell receptor beta chain originates from a study of cytomegalovirus exposure and HLA in healthy donors. Whole-study findings and limits: Later analysis identified a missense DCLRE1C variant that was linked to TCR beta V- and J-gene trimming. Cytomegalovirus-associated TCR beta chains were listed, numbering roughly 150.

The PCR used 60 Vbeta and 13 Jbeta primers. Sequenced by immunoSEQ multiplex PCR; TCRdb stores in-frame clones only, minus some. The table shows 130,000 to 150,000 clones, with roughly four fifths occurring only once. Details on this clone: What it binds is unknown.

Nominally healthy donors provided the samples, though records likely missed some immune exposures. Sequenced material: PBMCs. This receptor was obtained from a woman aged 60-75 years in good health and CMV-seropositive.

CDR3 region: CASSSRDGELFF. In DNA form, the CDR3 reads TGTGCCAGCAGTTCCAGGGATGGGGAGCTGTTTTTT. The genes are TRBV27 and TRBJ2-2; the D gene is possibly TRBD1 (5 bases). Between the trimmed V and J ends, which lost 4 bases and 8 bases, there was a span of 8 bases. Per germline, CDR1 MNHEY and CDR2 SMNVEV (reference sequence). The CDR3 totals 12 residues.